The sequence of this T cell receptor beta chain was determined in a study of cytomegalovirus exposure and HLA in healthy donors. Study information: Researchers found that around 80% of 350 to 500 genotyped donors fell within the Caucasian-associated ancestry cluster.

13 Jbeta primers and 60 Vbeta primers were used for the PCR. The repertoire was sequenced with immunoSEQ multiplex PCR; TCRdb's copy has only in-frame clones and lacks some. The sample lists approximately 83,000 clones; over 75% were seen once. Whole-study findings and limits: The study designated fewer than 200 TCR beta chains cytomegalovirus-associated.

The CDR3 totals 16 residues. CDR1 and CDR2 (germline): SGHNT, YYREEE (reference sequence). Trimming removed 4 bases from V and 2 bases from J; junction bases left unmatched: 10. This clone was found a few times. The antigen is unknown. Sequencing input: PBMCs. This clonotype originated in a man aged 18 to 35 in good health and CMV-seronegative. The V gene is TRBV5-4, the J gene TRBJ2-3; 7 bases agree with TRBD2. CDR3 bases: TGTGCCAGCAGCCCCTACCTCGGGGGGAACACAGATACGCAGTATTTT. Protein: CASSPYLGGNTDTQYF.